The entry below describes one T cell receptor beta chain. No antigen is known for it. This sample was taken from a study of T cells after yellow fever vaccination. MiXCR, applied by TCRdb to the 5' RACE reads, yields one record per CDR3 protein. The sample holds approximately 330,000 distinct CDR3 sequences, around 12% seen once. Study findings and constraints: Of the clonotypes, a small share occurred in both CD4 and CD8 compartments.

V gave up 1 base and J gave up 0 bases, with 7 bases separating them. This CDR3 is built from 14 residues. Germline CDR1 SGHTA, CDR2 FQGNSA. Sequences were derived from CD4+ T cells sorted from PBMCs, sampled 15 days after the yellow fever booster vaccination. The rearrangement uses TRBV7-2 and TRBJ2-7; D remains ambiguous. The sequence was collected from a man younger than 35 who received the YFV17D yellow fever vaccine. The CDR3 DNA follows: TGTGCCAGCAGCTTAGAAGCTAGCTCCTACGAGCAGTACTTC. Translating gives CASSLEASSYEQYF.